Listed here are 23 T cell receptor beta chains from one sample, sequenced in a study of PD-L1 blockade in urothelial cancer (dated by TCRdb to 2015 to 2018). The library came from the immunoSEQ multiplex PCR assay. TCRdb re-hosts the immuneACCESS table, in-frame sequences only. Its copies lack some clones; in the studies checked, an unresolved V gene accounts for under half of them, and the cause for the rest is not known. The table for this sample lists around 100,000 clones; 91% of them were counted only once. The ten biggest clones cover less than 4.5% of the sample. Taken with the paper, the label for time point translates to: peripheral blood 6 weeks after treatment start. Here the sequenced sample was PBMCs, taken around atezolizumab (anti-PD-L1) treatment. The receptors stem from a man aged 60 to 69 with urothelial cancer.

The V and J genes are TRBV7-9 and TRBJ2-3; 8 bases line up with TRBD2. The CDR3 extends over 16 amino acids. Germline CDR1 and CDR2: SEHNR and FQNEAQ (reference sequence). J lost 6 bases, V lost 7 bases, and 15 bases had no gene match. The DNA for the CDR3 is TGTGCCAGCACCACAGGCGCGGGGGGACTCCGGGATACGCAGTATTTT. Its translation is CASTTGAGGLRDTQYF.

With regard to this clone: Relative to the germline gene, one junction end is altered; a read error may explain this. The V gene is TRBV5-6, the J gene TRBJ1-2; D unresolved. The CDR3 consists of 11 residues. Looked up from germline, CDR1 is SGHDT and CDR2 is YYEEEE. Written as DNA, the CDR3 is TGTGCCAGCAGCTCGCAAGGAGACCGCCACTTC. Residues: CASSSQGDRHF.

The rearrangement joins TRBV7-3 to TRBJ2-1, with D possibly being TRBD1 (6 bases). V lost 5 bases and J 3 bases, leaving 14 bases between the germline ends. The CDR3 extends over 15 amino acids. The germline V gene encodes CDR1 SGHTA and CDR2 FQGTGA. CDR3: CASSSSRQDYNEQFF. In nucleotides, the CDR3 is TGTGCCAGCAGCAGCTCCCGACAGGACTACAATGAGCAGTTCTTC. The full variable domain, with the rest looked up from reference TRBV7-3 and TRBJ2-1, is GAGVSQTPSNKVTEKGKYVELRCDPISGHTALYWYRQSLGQGPEFLIYFQGTGAADDSGLPNDRFFAVRPEGSVSTLKIQRTERGDSAVYLCASSSSRQDYNEQFFGPGTRLTVL.

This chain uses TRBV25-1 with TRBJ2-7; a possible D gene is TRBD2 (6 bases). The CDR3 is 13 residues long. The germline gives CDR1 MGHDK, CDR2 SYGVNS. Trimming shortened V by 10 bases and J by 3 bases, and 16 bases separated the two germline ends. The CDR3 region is CATRLGSLYEQYF. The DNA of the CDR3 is TGTGCCACCCGACTCGGGAGCCTCTACGAGCAGTACTTC.

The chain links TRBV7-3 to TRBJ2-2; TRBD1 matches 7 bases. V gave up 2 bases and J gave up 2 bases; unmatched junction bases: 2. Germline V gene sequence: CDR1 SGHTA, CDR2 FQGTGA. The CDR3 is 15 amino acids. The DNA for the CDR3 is TGTGCCAGCAGCTTAGGGACAGTAAACACCGGGGAGCTGTTTTTT. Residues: CASSLGTVNTGELFF.

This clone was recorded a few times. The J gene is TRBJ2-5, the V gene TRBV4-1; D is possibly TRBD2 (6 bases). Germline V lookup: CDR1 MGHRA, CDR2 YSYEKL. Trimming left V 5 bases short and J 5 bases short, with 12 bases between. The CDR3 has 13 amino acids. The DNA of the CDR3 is TGCGCCAGCAGCTTGCTAGCGTCGGAGACCCAGTACTTC. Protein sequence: CASSLLASETQYF.

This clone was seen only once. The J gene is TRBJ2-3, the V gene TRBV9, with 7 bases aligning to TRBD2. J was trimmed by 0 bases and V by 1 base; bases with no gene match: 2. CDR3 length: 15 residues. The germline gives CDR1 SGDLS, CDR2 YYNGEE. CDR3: CASSVTGRSTDTQYF. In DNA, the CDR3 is TGTGCCAGCAGCGTAACCGGGAGGAGCACAGATACGCAGTATTTT.

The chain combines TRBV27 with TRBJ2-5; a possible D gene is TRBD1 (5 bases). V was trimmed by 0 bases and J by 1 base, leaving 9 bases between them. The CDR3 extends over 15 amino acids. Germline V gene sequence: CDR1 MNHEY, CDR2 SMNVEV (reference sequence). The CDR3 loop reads CASSLSRQFQETQYF. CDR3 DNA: TGTGCCAGCAGTTTATCTAGACAGTTCCAAGAGACCCAGTACTTC.

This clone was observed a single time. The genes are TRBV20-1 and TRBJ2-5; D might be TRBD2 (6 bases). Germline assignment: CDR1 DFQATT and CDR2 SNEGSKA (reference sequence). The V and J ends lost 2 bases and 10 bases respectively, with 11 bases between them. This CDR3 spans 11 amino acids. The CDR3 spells CSARPRGIQYF. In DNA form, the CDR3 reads TGCAGTGCTAGACCTCGGGGGATCCAGTACTTC.

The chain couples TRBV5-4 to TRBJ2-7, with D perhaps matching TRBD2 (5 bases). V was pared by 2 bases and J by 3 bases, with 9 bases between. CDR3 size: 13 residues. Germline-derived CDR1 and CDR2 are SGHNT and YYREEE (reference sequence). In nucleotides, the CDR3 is TGTGCCAGCAGCTTCGGAAGCGGCTACGAGCAGTACTTC. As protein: CASSFGSGYEQYF.

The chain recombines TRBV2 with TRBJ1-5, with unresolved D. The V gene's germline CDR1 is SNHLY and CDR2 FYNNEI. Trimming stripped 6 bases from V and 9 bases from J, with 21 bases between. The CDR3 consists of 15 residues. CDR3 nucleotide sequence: TGTGCCAGCAGAAATCGGGCCCGGGATATGGGGCCCCAGCATTTT. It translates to CASRNRARDMGPQHF.

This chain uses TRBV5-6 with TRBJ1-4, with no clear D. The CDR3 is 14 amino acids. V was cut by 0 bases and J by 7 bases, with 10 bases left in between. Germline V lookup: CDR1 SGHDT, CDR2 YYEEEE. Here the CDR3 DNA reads TGTGCCAGCAGCTTGGGACTTCTAGGTGAAAAACTGTTTTTT. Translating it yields CASSLGLLGEKLFF.

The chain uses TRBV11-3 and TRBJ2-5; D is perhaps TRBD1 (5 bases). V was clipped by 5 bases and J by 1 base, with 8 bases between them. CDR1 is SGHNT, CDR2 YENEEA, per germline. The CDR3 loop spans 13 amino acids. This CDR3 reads CASSPQGQETQYF. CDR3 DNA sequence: TGTGCCAGCAGCCCCCAGGGCCAAGAGACCCAGTACTTC. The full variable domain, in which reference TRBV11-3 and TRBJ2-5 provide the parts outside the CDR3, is EAGVVQSPRYKIIEKKQPVAFWCNPISGHNTLYWYLQNLGQGPELLIRYENEEAVDDSQLPKDRFSAERLKGVDSTLKIQPAELGDSAVYLCASSPQGQETQYFGPGTRLLVL.

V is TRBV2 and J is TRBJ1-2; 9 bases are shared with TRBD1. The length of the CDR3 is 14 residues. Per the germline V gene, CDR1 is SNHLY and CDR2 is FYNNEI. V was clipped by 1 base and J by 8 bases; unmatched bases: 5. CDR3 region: CASSEGGGQGGYTF. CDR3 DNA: TGTGCCAGCAGTGAAGGGGGAGGACAGGGGGGCTACACCTTC.

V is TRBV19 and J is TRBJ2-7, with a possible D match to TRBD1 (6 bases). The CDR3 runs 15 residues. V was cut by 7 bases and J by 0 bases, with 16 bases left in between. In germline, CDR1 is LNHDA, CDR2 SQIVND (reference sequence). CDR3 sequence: CASTPRQVISYEQYF. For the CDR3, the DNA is TGTGCCAGTACCCCAAGACAGGTCATCTCCTACGAGCAGTACTTC.

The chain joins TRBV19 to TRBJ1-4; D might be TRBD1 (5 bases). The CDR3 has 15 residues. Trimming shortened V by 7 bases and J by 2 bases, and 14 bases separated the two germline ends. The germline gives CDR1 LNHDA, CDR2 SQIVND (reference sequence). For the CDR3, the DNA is TGTGCCAGTACCCCGACGGCAGGGACTAATGAAAAACTGTTTTTT. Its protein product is CASTPTAGTNEKLFF.

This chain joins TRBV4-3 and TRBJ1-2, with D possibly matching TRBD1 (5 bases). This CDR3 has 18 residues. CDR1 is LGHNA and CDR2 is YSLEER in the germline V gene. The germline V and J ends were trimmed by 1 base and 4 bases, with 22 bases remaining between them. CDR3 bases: TGCGCCAGCAGCCAAGGGGTTGCGGGGCCCTACCTAGGCTATGGCTACACCTTC. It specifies CASSQGVAGPYLGYGYTF.

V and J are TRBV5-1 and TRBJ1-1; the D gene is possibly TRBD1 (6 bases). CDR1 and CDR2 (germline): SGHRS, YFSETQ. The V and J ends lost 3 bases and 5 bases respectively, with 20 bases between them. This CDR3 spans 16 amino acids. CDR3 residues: CASSWPEQGLGTEAFF. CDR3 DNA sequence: TGCGCCAGCAGCTGGCCCGAACAGGGCTTGGGGACTGAAGCTTTCTTT.

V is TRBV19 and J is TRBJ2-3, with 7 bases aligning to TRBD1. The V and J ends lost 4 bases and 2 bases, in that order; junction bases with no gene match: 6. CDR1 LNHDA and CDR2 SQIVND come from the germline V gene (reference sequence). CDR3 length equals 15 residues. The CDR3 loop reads CASSTGQTVTDTQYF. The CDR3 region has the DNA TGTGCCAGTAGTACGGGACAGACTGTCACAGATACGCAGTATTTT.

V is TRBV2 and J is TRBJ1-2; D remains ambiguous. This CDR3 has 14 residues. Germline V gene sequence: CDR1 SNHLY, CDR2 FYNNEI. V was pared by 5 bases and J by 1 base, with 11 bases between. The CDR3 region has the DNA TGTGCCAGCAGTACCCAGGCGATTAACTATGGCTACACCTTC. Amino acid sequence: CASSTQAINYGYTF.

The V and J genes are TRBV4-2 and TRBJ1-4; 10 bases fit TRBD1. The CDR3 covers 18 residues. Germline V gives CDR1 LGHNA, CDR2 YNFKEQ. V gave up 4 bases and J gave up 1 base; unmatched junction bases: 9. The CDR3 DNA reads TGTGCCAGCAGCCTACAAATCGGGACAGGGGTAACTAATGAAAAACTGTTTTTT. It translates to CASSLQIGTGVTNEKLFF.

CDR3 sequence: CASSLARLAGTDEQFF. The CDR3 nucleotides read TGCGCCAGCAGCTTGGCCAGACTAGCGGGGACGGATGAGCAGTTCTTC. This sequence joins TRBV5-1 and TRBJ2-1; 11 nucleotides line up with TRBD2. Germline-derived CDR1 and CDR2 are SGHRS and YFSETQ. Trimming took 0 bases from V and 8 from J; bases not matched to a gene: 7. The CDR3 runs to 16 residues.

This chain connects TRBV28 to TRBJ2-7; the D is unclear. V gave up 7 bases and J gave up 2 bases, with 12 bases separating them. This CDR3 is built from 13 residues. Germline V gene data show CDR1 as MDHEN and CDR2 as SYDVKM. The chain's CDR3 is CASTLDATYEQYF. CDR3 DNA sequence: TGTGCCAGCACCCTAGACGCGACCTACGAGCAGTACTTC.